This TCR beta chain was obtained from a study of HIV-infected patients and healthy controls. Each CDR3 protein is one row after TCRdb ran MiXCR on the 5' RACE reads. The repertoire consists of 15,000 to 20,000 distinct CDR3 sequences, with roughly 18% occurring once and the leading ten covering 33%. This clonotype was seen only a few times. What was sequenced was CD8+ T cells from blood. The receptor comes from a human donor in good health.

The CDR3 DNA is TGTGCCAGCAGTGAAGGTCTGGGGGTGATCACAGATACGCAGTATTTT. Its translation: CASSEGLGVITDTQYF. This sequence joins TRBV2 and TRBJ2-3; D is perhaps TRBD1 or TRBD2 (5 bases each). Germline V gives CDR1 SNHLY, CDR2 FYNNEI. Deletions cut 1 base from V and 2 bases from J, with 13 bases between. This CDR3 has 16 amino acids.